This T cell receptor (beta chain) was recorded in a study of chemoradiotherapy in HPV16-positive cancers (dated by TCRdb to between 2021 and 2022). At the level of the whole study: Candidate HPV-specific T-cell clones and common TCR motifs were defined by functional T-cell assays performed on cells from a couple of HPV16-positive patients. Whether T-cell immunity against the HPV oncoproteins E6 and E7 changes during chemoradiotherapy and whether survival is affected by this immunity were examined in the study. TCR repertoires from over 80 patients with HPV-related cancers were then used to track the candidate HPV-specific TCRs and motifs.

For this clone: Its antigen remains undetermined. There are no base qualities to consult, and no much larger clone falls within one base.

The method was the immunoSEQ multiplex PCR assay. The immuneACCESS repertoire file appears here via TCRdb, limited to in-frame rearrangements. These files lack a portion of the clones; in checked studies, under half of the deficit traces to unresolved V genes, and the cause of the others is not known. A total of tens of thousands of clones appear in this sample, 73% of them only once. The ten biggest clones cover 2% to 3% of the sample. The study at large found these results: Only two HPV16-positive patients were used to derive the functional definition of HPV-specific T cells, and the survival association was reported for HPV16-positive patients. Expansion of candidate HPV-specific clones and E7-related TCR motifs was observed in the tumor microenvironment during treatment, whereas no such expansion was observed for non-HPV-specific T cells. Improved recurrence-free survival in HPV16-positive patients was associated with expansion of HPV-responsive T cells during chemoradiotherapy.

V is trimmed back by 5 bases and J by 5 bases, and the junction contains 11 bases that no gene match accounts for. There are 16 amino acids in the CDR3, from cysteine to phenylalanine inclusive. Left in the record is the CDR3 DNA by itself, 48 bases read in frame from the first base. The germline V gene gives CDR1 as SGHDN and CDR2 as FVKESK. Repertoires were sampled repeatedly over the course of chemoradiotherapy so that clonal expansion in the tumor microenvironment could be followed. The clonotype was recovered from a human donor with HPV-associated anogenital cancer. The sample was gathered from a patient who underwent chemoradiotherapy. The receptor chain draws on TRBV14 and TRBJ2-7, with 11 bases matching TRBD2. The DNA sequence follows: TGTGCCAGCAGCTTTAACGTACTAGCGGGAGTCCACGAGCAGTACTTC. Its amino acids are CASSFNVLAGVHEQYF.